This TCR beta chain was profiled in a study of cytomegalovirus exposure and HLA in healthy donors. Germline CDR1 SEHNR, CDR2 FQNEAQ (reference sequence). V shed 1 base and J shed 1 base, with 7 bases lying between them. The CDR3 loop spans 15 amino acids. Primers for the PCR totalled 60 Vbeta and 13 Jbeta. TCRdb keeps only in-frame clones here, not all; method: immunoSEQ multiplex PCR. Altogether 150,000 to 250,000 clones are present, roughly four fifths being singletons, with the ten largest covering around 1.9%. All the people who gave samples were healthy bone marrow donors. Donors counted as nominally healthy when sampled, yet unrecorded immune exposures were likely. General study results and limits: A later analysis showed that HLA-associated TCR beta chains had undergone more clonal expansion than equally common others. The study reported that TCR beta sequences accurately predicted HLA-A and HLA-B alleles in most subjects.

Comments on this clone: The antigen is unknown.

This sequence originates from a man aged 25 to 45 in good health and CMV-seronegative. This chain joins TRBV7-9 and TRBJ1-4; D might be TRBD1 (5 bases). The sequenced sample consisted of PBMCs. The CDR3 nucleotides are TGTGCCAGCAGCTTAGGGGGCGAAACTAATGAAAAACTGTTTTTT. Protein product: CASSLGGETNEKLFF.